These 9 T cell receptor beta chains came from one sample sequenced in a study of blood T cell repertoires in COVID-19. Here immunoSEQ multiplex PCR was the method, and the copy in TCRdb shows in-frame clones only, minus some. The sample lists some 180,000 clones, approximately 79% occurring once. What was sequenced was PBMCs or T cells enriched from blood (not recorded which). Every receptor here comes from a woman aged 65 to 85 in a cohort exposed to, infected with or recovered from COVID-19 (not recorded which).

J is TRBJ2-1 and V is TRBV5-5; 12 bases match TRBD2. The V gene end was trimmed by 2 bases and the J gene end by 6 bases; junction bases not matched to a gene: 9. Germline assignment: CDR1 SGHKS and CDR2 YYEKEE (reference sequence). The CDR3 sequence is 17 residues long. The CDR3 is CASSFRPTSGRINEQFF. The CDR3 DNA is TGTGCCAGCAGCTTTAGACCGACTAGCGGGAGAATCAATGAGCAGTTCTTC.

J is TRBJ2-1 and V is TRBV5-1; TRBD2 agrees at 9 bases. The CDR3 extends over 17 amino acids. The trim removed 1 base at V and 6 bases at J, leaving 11 bases unmatched. Germline V CDR1 and CDR2: SGHRS, YFSETQ. The CDR3 DNA is TGCGCCAGCAGCTTGTTTTTTTGGACTAGCGTCGTCAATGAGCAGTTCTTC. This encodes CASSLFFWTSVVNEQFF.

This chain uses TRBV6-5 with TRBJ2-7; the D is unclear. CDR1 and CDR2 (germline): MNHEY, SVGAGI. This CDR3 comprises 14 residues. The germline V and J ends were trimmed by 2 bases and 0 bases, with 8 bases remaining between them. As DNA, the CDR3 is TGTGCCAGCAGTTACGCCAGTGGCTCCTACGAGCAGTACTTC. Translated: CASSYASGSYEQYF.

This rearrangement joins TRBV9 to TRBJ2-3, with D maybe TRBD2 (7 bases). Per the germline V gene, CDR1 is SGDLS and CDR2 is YYNGEE. This CDR3 contains 16 residues. The V end lost 4 bases, the J end lost 2 bases, and 17 bases lay between the germline ends. As DNA, the CDR3 is TGTGCCAGCAGCAGGGGGGGACGCCTCCCCACAGATACGCAGTATTTT. Its translation is CASSRGGRLPTDTQYF.

The chain has TRBV2 and TRBJ2-1; 8 bases fit TRBD1. Germline CDR1 SNHLY, CDR2 FYNNEI. This CDR3 region has 15 residues. The J segment lost 12 bases and the V segment lost 4 bases, leaving 14 bases of the junction unmatched. The CDR3 region has the DNA TGTGCCAGCAGTGCCGGACGGGACAGGACCCTTTTGCAGTTCTTC. This translates into CASSAGRDRTLLQFF.

V and J are TRBV7-9 and TRBJ1-1, with TRBD1 matching 8 bases. V trimming: 5 bases; J trimming: 3 bases; junction bases outside the gene matches: 5. The CDR3 contains 14 residues. Germline CDR1 and CDR2: SEHNR and FQNEAQ (reference sequence). This CDR3 is CASSIGQGDTEAFF. As DNA, the CDR3 is TGTGCCAGCAGCATTGGACAGGGAGACACTGAAGCTTTCTTT.

The chain has TRBV10-2 and TRBJ1-6, with TRBD1 matching 10 bases. In germline, CDR1 is WSHSY, CDR2 SAAADI. CDR3 length: 14 amino acids. V dropped 7 bases and J dropped 7; count of bases not matched to a gene: 4. CDR3 protein: CASTGQGVNSPLHF. The CDR3 DNA is TGCGCCAGCACTGGACAGGGGGTGAATTCACCCCTCCACTTT.

The V call is TRBV9, the J call TRBJ1-6; 7 bases agree with TRBD1. Germline V gives CDR1 SGDLS, CDR2 YYNGEE. The CDR3 runs to 14 residues. Trimming took 3 bases from V and 9 from J; bases not matched to a gene: 6. As DNA, the CDR3 is TGTGCCAGCAGCGCGACAGGGAAGGGTTCACCCCTCCACTTT. Encoded protein: CASSATGKGSPLHF.

The rearrangement uses TRBV11-3 and TRBJ2-1; D is perhaps TRBD2 (5 bases). This CDR3 spans 15 amino acids. V gave up 6 bases and J gave up 5 bases, with 17 bases separating them. Germline CDR1 is SGHNT and CDR2 is YENEEA. The CDR3 nucleotides read TGTGCCAGCAGGTACCCCGGAGGCGACCACAATGAGCAGTTCTTC. It yields the protein CASRYPGGDHNEQFF. The full variable domain, rest sourced from reference TRBV11-3 and TRBJ2-1, is EAGVVQSPRYKIIEKKQPVAFWCNPISGHNTLYWYLQNLGQGPELLIRYENEEAVDDSQLPKDRFSAERLKGVDSTLKIQPAELGDSAVYLCASRYPGGDHNEQFFGPGTRLTVL.